One and the same sample provided the 8 T cell receptor beta chains below, sequenced in a study of T-cell memory formation after mild COVID-19. Each CDR3 protein gets one entry after TCRdb re-called the 5' RACE reads with MiXCR. Among 350,000 or so distinct CDR3 sequences listed, 20% to 25% were seen once. Specimen: PBMCs or a T cell subset sorted from them (not recorded which). These receptors were collected from a man aged 18 to 35 who had mild COVID-19 (a few samples of this study predate the infection). Cell type and time point are not known.

This clonotype showed up many times. The chain uses TRBV5-1 and TRBJ1-4, with 7 positions matching TRBD1. After removal of 2 bases from V and 8 bases from J, the junction contained 3 bases not matched to a gene. From germline, CDR1 is SGHRS and CDR2 YFSETQ. CDR3 size: 13 residues. In DNA form, the CDR3 reads TGCGCCAGCAGCTTCAGGGGGGGGGAAAAACTGTTTTTT. Amino acid sequence: CASSFRGGEKLFF.

In its sample, this clonotype was seen a few times. The CDR3 loop is CSVPTGSQAFF. The CDR3 region has the DNA TGCAGTGTTCCAACAGGGAGTCAAGCTTTCTTT. The rearrangement links TRBV20-1 to TRBJ1-1; tentatively, D is TRBD1 (6 bases). With 7 bases removed from V and 9 bases from J, the gap between germline ends came to 15 bases. Germline CDR1 reads DFQATT; CDR2 reads SNEGSKA (reference sequence). The CDR3 consists of 11 residues.

The chain recombines TRBV3-1 with TRBJ1-2; D possibly corresponds to TRBD1 (5 bases). The CDR3 contains 13 residues. Deletions cut 2 bases from V and 5 bases from J, with 9 bases between. From germline, CDR1 is LGHDT and CDR2 YNNKEL (reference sequence). The CDR3 loop reads CASSQRQQYGYTF. The CDR3 DNA is TGTGCCAGCAGCCAACGACAGCAGTATGGCTACACCTTC.

The V call is TRBV7-2, the J call TRBJ2-3, with 13 nucleotides matching TRBD2. The CDR3 is 15 residues long. CDR1 is SGHTA, CDR2 FQGNSA, per germline. V shed 5 bases and J 9 bases; nucleotides not matched to a gene: 8. The CDR3 loop is CASSPMTSGGYTQYF. The CDR3 nucleotides are TGTGCCAGCAGCCCGATGACTAGCGGGGGGTACACGCAGTATTTT.

CDR3 in DNA: TGTGCCAGCAGCCAAGGAGGCGGGCAGTTAGCTTTCTTT. Translating it yields CASSQGGGQLAFF. The chain employs TRBV3-1 and TRBJ1-1; D is ambiguous. The CDR3 runs to 13 residues. CDR1 is LGHDT, CDR2 YNNKEL, per germline (reference sequence). The V and J ends lost 1 base and 10 bases respectively, with 13 bases between them.

The CDR3 loop reads CASSRELSGGPPYEQYF. CDR3 bases: TGCGCCAGCAGCCGGGAGCTTAGCGGGGGTCCCCCCTACGAGCAGTACTTC. The rearrangement joins TRBV5-1 to TRBJ2-7; 9 bases match TRBD2. Looked up from germline, CDR1 is SGHRS and CDR2 is YFSETQ. The V gene end was trimmed by 4 bases and the J gene end by 2 bases; junction bases not matched to a gene: 13. This CDR3 region has 17 residues.

This clonotype was counted many times. The CDR3 reads CASKPGGATDTQYF. DNA for the CDR3: TGTGCCAGCAAACCCGGGGGGGCCACAGATACGCAGTATTTT. This chain connects TRBV11-2 to TRBJ2-3, with 8 bases lining up with TRBD2. This CDR3 contains 14 residues. The junction had 5 bases not matched to a gene; V was cut back by 7 bases and J by 2 bases. The germline V gene encodes CDR1 SGHAT and CDR2 FQNNGV.

This chain links TRBV20-1 with TRBJ2-5; 11 bases align to TRBD1. The CDR3 has 18 amino acids. V dropped 0 bases and J dropped 5; count of bases not matched to a gene: 14. Per germline, CDR1 DFQATT and CDR2 SNEGSKA (reference sequence). Here the CDR3 DNA reads TGCAGTGCTAGAGATCAGGCCTTGGACAGGGGGCCGATGGAGACCCAGTACTTC. The encoded protein is CSARDQALDRGPMETQYF.